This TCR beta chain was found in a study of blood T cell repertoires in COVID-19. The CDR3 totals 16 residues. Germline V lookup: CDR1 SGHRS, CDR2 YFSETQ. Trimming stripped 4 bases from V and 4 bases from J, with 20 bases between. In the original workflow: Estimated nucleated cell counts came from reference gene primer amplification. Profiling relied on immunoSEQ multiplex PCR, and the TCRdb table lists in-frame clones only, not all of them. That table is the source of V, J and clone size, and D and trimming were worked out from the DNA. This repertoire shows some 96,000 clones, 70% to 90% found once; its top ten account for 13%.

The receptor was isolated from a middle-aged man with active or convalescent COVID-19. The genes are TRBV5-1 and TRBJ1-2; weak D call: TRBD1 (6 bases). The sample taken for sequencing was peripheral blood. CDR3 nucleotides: TGCGCCAGCAGCCCTATTCCGACATCCAGGGGCTATGGCTACACCTTC. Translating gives CASSPIPTSRGYGYTF.